This T cell receptor (beta chain) was documented in a study of blood T cells in healthy people across ages. V was shortened by 0 bases and J by 8 bases, with 13 bases between the two germline ends. The CDR3 is 15 residues long. Germline assignment: CDR1 MGHRA and CDR2 YSYEKL. With a J-beta primer mix and a sample-barcoded 5' primer, a second PCR ran roughly 6 to 12 cycles. Via MiXCR, TCRdb re-called the 5' RACE reads, giving one row per CDR3 protein. Seen here are 980,000 or so distinct CDR3 sequences, 45% to 50% observed once, and the top ten hold roughly 12%. The chain combines TRBV4-1 with TRBJ2-2; D remains ambiguous. Input material: blood. This clonotype was sampled from a man aged 30-40 years in good health. In DNA, the CDR3 is TGCGCCAGCAGCCAAGATCTGTCAAAATCGGGGGAGCTGTTTTTT. Residues: CASSQDLSKSGELFF.